The 18 T cell receptor beta chains presented below share a single source sample, sequenced in a study of response to subunit inactivated influenza vaccine. TCRdb itself ran the RT-PCR reads through MiXCR, one entry per CDR3 protein. The table records 550,000 to 600,000 distinct CDR3 sequences, 12% of them present only once. This specimen consisted of PBMCs from blood, obtained on the day of vaccination. The receptor set was obtained from a man aged 50 to 59 who received an inactivated influenza vaccine.

This clonotype showed up just a few times. V is TRBV7-2 and J is TRBJ2-7; D unclear. The germline V gene encodes CDR1 SGHTA and CDR2 FQGNSA. CDR3 length equals 13 residues. Trimming left V 5 bases short and J 3 bases short, with 11 bases between. The CDR3 nucleotides read TGTGCCAGCAGCCAGATAAACCTCTACGAGCAGTACTTC. Translation: CASSQINLYEQYF.

This clonotype was detected ten times or more. The rearrangement joins TRBV12-3 or TRBV12-4 to TRBJ2-7, with unresolved D. CDR3 length: 12 amino acids. Trimming took 5 bases from V and 4 from J, leaving 9 bases between them. The CDR3 region is CASSDFTYEQYF. DNA of the CDR3: TGTGCCAGCAGTGACTTCACTTACGAGCAGTACTTC.

This clonotype was observed a few times. The CDR3 bases are TGTGCCATCAGTTCTACCGGGGAGCTGTTTTTT. Encoded protein: CAISSTGELFF. V gene TRBV10-3 combines with J gene TRBJ2-2; D ambiguous. The V gene lost 5 bases and the J gene lost 5 bases, with 3 bases spanning the gap. From germline, CDR1 is ENHRY and CDR2 SYGVKD. The CDR3 has 11 residues.

This clonotype appeared a few times. The chain carries TRBV7-2 and TRBJ2-6; no reliable D call. This CDR3 region has 13 residues. Trimming took 1 base from V and 8 from J, leaving 6 bases between them. Germline-derived CDR1 and CDR2 are SGHTA and FQGNSA. The chain's CDR3 is CASSLEVTNVLTF. CDR3 nucleotides: TGTGCCAGCAGCTTAGAGGTGACCAACGTCCTGACTTTC.

At least ten counts were recorded for this clonotype. This sequence joins TRBV3-1 and TRBJ2-5, with D possibly matching TRBD2 (6 bases). The CDR3 length is 15 residues. V lost 3 bases to trimming and J lost 0 bases, with 11 bases between them. The V gene's germline CDR1 is LGHDT and CDR2 YNNKEL (reference sequence). The CDR3, as DNA: TGTGCCAGCAGCCATAGACGGACTAACCAAGAGACCCAGTACTTC. It yields the protein CASSHRRTNQETQYF.

The chain links TRBV6-1 to TRBJ2-6; D remains ambiguous. Germline V gene data show CDR1 as MNHNS and CDR2 as SASEGT. This CDR3 is 15 amino acids long. V was cut by 5 bases and J by 0 bases, with 8 bases left in between. CDR3 sequence reads: CASSPISSGANVLTF. The CDR3 coding sequence is TGTGCCAGCAGTCCGATCTCCTCTGGGGCCAACGTCCTGACTTTC.

The chain has TRBV2 and TRBJ1-4; the match to TRBD1 covers 9 bases. Germline V gives CDR1 SNHLY, CDR2 FYNNEI. This CDR3 contains 13 residues. V was clipped by 11 bases and J by 7 bases; unmatched bases: 8. In DNA, the CDR3 is TGTGCCGGGTCGGGACAGGGTGGTGAAAAACTGTTTTTT. This gives the protein CAGSGQGGEKLFF.

J is TRBJ2-2 and V is TRBV27; D tentatively reads TRBD1 or TRBD2 (5 bases each). The CDR3 loop spans 13 amino acids. From germline, CDR1 is MNHEY and CDR2 SMNVEV (reference sequence). V was cut by 10 bases and J by 0 bases, with 9 bases left in between. The CDR3 region has the DNA TGTGCCACCGGGGCAACGAACACCGGGGAGCTGTTTTTT. Translating it yields CATGATNTGELFF.

The rearrangement joins TRBV29-1 to TRBJ2-7; 8 nucleotides align to TRBD1. This CDR3 spans 14 amino acids. Per germline, CDR1 SQVTM and CDR2 ANQGSEA. V trimming: 4 bases; J trimming: 2 bases; junction bases outside the gene matches: 7. CDR3 in amino acids: CSVGPDRAPYEQYF. The CDR3, as DNA: TGCAGCGTTGGACCGGACAGGGCCCCCTACGAGCAGTACTTC.

This chain joins TRBV20-1 and TRBJ2-1, with a possible D match to TRBD2 (6 bases). The CDR3 totals 16 residues. Trimming stripped 0 bases from V and 2 bases from J, with 14 bases between. Germline values: CDR1 DFQATT, CDR2 SNEGSKA (reference sequence). This CDR3 reads CSARDLEGSPYNEQFF. The DNA for the CDR3 is TGCAGTGCTAGAGATTTGGAGGGATCCCCCTACAATGAGCAGTTCTTC.

V gene TRBV9 combines with J gene TRBJ2-7; TRBD2 is a possible D gene (5 bases). Trimming took off 4 bases at V and 5 bases at J, with 16 bases between the two ends. The CDR3 consists of 14 residues. Looked up from germline, CDR1 is SGDLS and CDR2 is YYNGEE. For the CDR3, the DNA is TGTGCCAGCAGCTCCCGGGAATTCGCTCACGAGCAGTACTTC. The encoded protein is CASSSREFAHEQYF.

This clonotype has a handful of counts. The V call is TRBV5-1, the J call TRBJ2-6; D remains unclear. This CDR3 contains 15 residues. Germline-derived CDR1 and CDR2 are SGHRS and YFSETQ. V was shortened by 4 bases and J by 3 bases, with 11 bases between the two germline ends. The CDR3 DNA reads TGCGCCAGCAGCCCGGGTGGGTTTGGGGCCAACGTCCTGACTTTC. Amino acid sequence: CASSPGGFGANVLTF.

The chain uses TRBV12-3 or TRBV12-4 and TRBJ1-3, with D uncertain. The CDR3 covers 17 residues. V lost 1 base to trimming and J lost 4 bases, with 17 bases between them. The CDR3 spells CASSLGAVLGLGNTIYF. The CDR3 bases are TGTGCCAGCAGTTTAGGGGCGGTTCTTGGCCTCGGAAACACCATATATTTT.

The chain combines TRBV7-9 with TRBJ1-4; 9 nucleotides agree with TRBD1. CDR1 is SEHNR, CDR2 FQNEAQ, per germline (reference sequence). The CDR3 sequence is 15 residues long. The J segment lost 5 bases and the V segment lost 3 bases, leaving 4 bases of the junction unmatched. CDR3 coding DNA: TGTGCCAGCAGCTTGACCGGGACAGGGAATGAAAAACTGTTTTTT. Protein product: CASSLTGTGNEKLFF.

The chain carries TRBV7-9 and TRBJ2-5; TRBD2 matches 11 bases. Trimming took 5 bases from V and 2 from J; bases not matched to a gene: 10. From germline, CDR1 is SEHNR and CDR2 FQNEAQ (reference sequence). The CDR3 extends over 17 amino acids. This CDR3 reads CASSPRLAGGSQETQYF. As DNA, the CDR3 is TGTGCCAGCAGCCCCCGCCTAGCGGGGGGTTCGCAAGAGACCCAGTACTTC. Complete variable domain (other parts from reference TRBV7-9 and TRBJ2-5): DTGVSQNPRHKITKRGQNVTFRCDPISEHNRLYWYRQTLGQGPEFLTYFQNEAQLEKSRLLSDRFSAERPKGSFSTLEIQRTEQGDSAMYLCASSPRLAGGSQETQYFGPGTRLLVL.

Details on this clonotype: A single base separates this from a much larger clone, so it may be a read error. V and J are TRBV4-3 and TRBJ2-5; TRBD1 matches 7 bases. This CDR3 contains 15 residues. V shed 2 bases and J 2 bases; nucleotides not matched to a gene: 5. Germline CDR1 LGHNA, CDR2 YSLEER. The CDR3 DNA reads TGCGCCAGCAGCCAAAATCGGGACAGTCAAGAGACCCAGTACTTC. As protein: CASSQNRDSQETQYF.

The chain is built from TRBV25-1 and TRBJ2-1, with D maybe TRBD1 (6 bases). Trimming stripped 6 bases from V and 9 bases from J, with 21 bases between. CDR1 and CDR2 from the germline V gene are MGHDK and SYGVNS. This CDR3 is built from 15 residues. The CDR3 bases are TGTGCCAGCAGCTTTCGACCCTCCGTACAGGGTGAGCAGTTCTTC. Translation: CASSFRPSVQGEQFF. The complete variable domain, with remaining parts taken from reference TRBV25-1 and TRBJ2-1, reads EADIYQTPRYLVIGTGKKITLECSQTMGHDKMYWYQQDPGMELHLIHYSYGVNSTEKGDLSSESTVSRIRTEHFPLTLESARPSHTSQYLCASSFRPSVQGEQFFGPGTRLTVL.

This clonotype was recorded at least ten times. The chain is built from TRBV28 and TRBJ1-2; no definite D call. The CDR3 is 13 residues long. The V end lost 7 bases, the J end lost 5 bases, and 14 bases lay between the germline ends. Germline-derived CDR1 and CDR2 are MDHEN and SYDVKM. CDR3 DNA sequence: TGTGCCAGCAAATTAACTCAAACTTATGGCTACACCTTC. Amino acid sequence: CASKLTQTYGYTF.